Listed here are 27 T cell receptor beta chains from one sample, sequenced in a study of CD8+CD57+ T cells in acquired aplastic anemia. Profiles of TCR beta VDJ and CDR3 were generated from a genomic DNA template. MiXCR, applied by TCRdb to the reads, yields one record per CDR3 protein. The sample shows about 240,000 distinct CDR3 sequences, roughly half of them seen only once. It was patients with CD8+CD57+ cell expansion by flow cytometry who were chosen for sequencing. The sample taken for sequencing was sorted CD4+, CD8+, or CD8+CD57+ T cells (not recorded which) from PBMCs. The receptors were gathered from a human donor with aplastic anemia.

This clonotype was detected many times. The rearrangement uses TRBV7-9 and TRBJ1-2; D not certain. Trimming removed 11 bases from V and 6 bases from J, with 7 bases in between. Germline values: CDR1 SEHNR, CDR2 FQNEAQ (reference sequence). The CDR3 contains 9 residues. The CDR3 coding sequence is TGTGCCGGAACAGATGGCTACACCTTC. Amino acids: CAGTDGYTF.

V and J are TRBV29-1 and TRBJ1-2, with 8 bases fitting TRBD1. The CDR3 spans 12 residues. Trimming cost V 4 bases and J 5 bases; bases outside gene matches: 3. Germline CDR1 is SQVTM and CDR2 is ANQGSEA. For the CDR3, the DNA is TGCAGCGTTGTACAGGGGGGGTATGGCTACACCTTC. It is translated as CSVVQGGYGYTF.

CDR3 in amino acids: CASNLPGEETQYF. The DNA for the CDR3 is TGTGCCAGCAATCTTCCGGGGGAGGAGACCCAGTACTTC. The chain employs TRBV19 and TRBJ2-5; D may be TRBD2 (6 bases). Germline V CDR1 and CDR2: LNHDA, SQIVND (reference sequence). The CDR3 covers 13 residues. V was clipped by 9 bases and J by 5 bases, with 16 bases between them.

The V call is TRBV15, the J call TRBJ1-4; no clear D. CDR1 and CDR2 from the germline V gene are LNHNV and YYDKDF (reference sequence). The length of the CDR3 is 14 residues. With 0 bases removed from V and 2 bases from J, the gap between germline ends came to 4 bases. The chain's CDR3 is CATSRDRTNEKLFF. The CDR3 DNA follows: TGTGCCACCAGCAGAGATCGGACTAATGAAAAACTGTTTTTT.

The J gene is TRBJ1-2, the V gene TRBV10-3, with D perhaps TRBD1 (6 bases). Trimming took 6 bases from V and 6 from J, leaving 14 bases between them. Germline CDR1 reads ENHRY; CDR2 reads SYGVKD. The CDR3 consists of 13 residues. CDR3: CAIRPTGTHGYTF. DNA for the CDR3: TGTGCCATCAGGCCGACAGGTACTCATGGCTACACCTTC.

This clonotype has at least ten counts. The genes are TRBV4-3 and TRBJ2-3; TRBD2 is a possible D gene (6 bases). CDR1 and CDR2 from the germline V gene are LGHNA and YSLEER. V was shortened by 0 bases and J by 0 bases, with 10 bases between the two germline ends. This CDR3 comprises 16 residues. The CDR3 loop reads CASSQEAGLSTDTQYF. The CDR3 region has the DNA TGCGCCAGCAGCCAAGAAGCGGGCCTTAGCACAGATACGCAGTATTTT.

The table lists this clonotype with a few counts. The V and J genes are TRBV9 and TRBJ1-1; D uncertain. The CDR3 runs 14 residues. Trimming took 0 bases from V and 1 from J, leaving 7 bases between them. The germline V gene encodes CDR1 SGDLS and CDR2 YYNGEE. The CDR3 region has the DNA TGTGCCAGCAGCGTAGCGCCCAAGAACACTGAAGCTTTCTTT. Its protein product is CASSVAPKNTEAFF.

V and J are TRBV15 and TRBJ2-7, with D uncertain. Per germline, CDR1 LNHNV and CDR2 YYDKDF (reference sequence). CDR3 length: 14 amino acids. Trimming stripped 1 base from V and 0 bases from J, with 7 bases between. The DNA of the CDR3 is TGTGCCACCAGCAGAGGTCCTAGCTCCTACGAGCAGTACTTC. This translates into CATSRGPSSYEQYF.

This clonotype has only one observation. V and J are TRBV20-1 and TRBJ1-2; 7 bases match TRBD1. This CDR3 is built from 14 residues. Germline V gene data show CDR1 as DFQATT and CDR2 as SNEGSKA (reference sequence). The ends lost 5 bases at V and 0 bases at J; junction bases unmatched: 6. The DNA of the CDR3 is TGCAGTGCTCCTACAGGGGCCCCTAACTATGGCTACACCTTC. Protein: CSAPTGAPNYGYTF.

Comment on this clonotype: At one boundary the junction diverges from the germline segment, which might be a read error. The chain employs TRBV5-4 and TRBJ1-1; D is perhaps TRBD1 (5 bases). CDR1 and CDR2 from the germline V gene are SGHNT and YYREEE (reference sequence). This CDR3 contains 15 residues. CDR3 sequence (DNA): TGCGCCAGCAGCCAAGGGGCAGGTATGAGCACTGAAGCTTTCTTT. Encoded protein: CASSQGAGMSTEAFF. Filled out from reference TRBV5-4 and TRBJ1-1, the complete variable domain reads ETGVTQSPTHLIKTRGQQVTLRCSSQSGHNTVSWYQQALGQGPQFIFQYYREEENGRGNFPPRFSGLQFPNYSSELNVNALELDDSALYLCASSQGAGMSTEAFFGQGTRLTVV.

The CDR3 sequence: CASTPGQGDYGYTF. CDR3 DNA sequence: TGTGCCAGCACCCCGGGACAGGGTGACTATGGCTACACCTTC. The chain has TRBV7-8 and TRBJ1-2; TRBD1 matches 9 bases. Trimming cost V 7 bases and J 3 bases; bases outside gene matches: 6. Germline CDR1 SGHVS, CDR2 FQNEAQ. The CDR3 spans 14 residues.

In the case of this clonotype: A read error is possible here, since a much larger clone lies one base away. This chain connects TRBV13 to TRBJ2-1; D is perhaps TRBD1 or TRBD2 (5 bases each). The germline gives CDR1 PRHDT, CDR2 FYEKMQ (reference sequence). The CDR3 extends over 14 amino acids. V was shortened by 5 bases and J by 9 bases, with 17 bases between the two germline ends. The CDR3, as DNA: TGTGCCAGCAGCCCACAGGACGGGGCCGGTGAGCAGTTCTTC. Protein sequence: CASSPQDGAGEQFF.

This clonotype was counted at least ten times. CDR3 DNA: TGTGCCAGCAGCCGTAACGGCGGGACTAGCGGGACCTACAATGAGCAGTTCTTC. Its protein is CASSRNGGTSGTYNEQFF. V usage is TRBV13 and J usage is TRBJ2-1; TRBD2 agrees at 13 bases. The V and J ends lost 5 bases and 2 bases, in that order; junction bases with no gene match: 9. The CDR3 is 18 residues long. The V gene's germline CDR1 is PRHDT and CDR2 FYEKMQ (reference sequence). The entire variable domain, with the rest obtained from reference TRBV13 and TRBJ2-1, is as follows: AAGVIQSPRHLIKEKRETATLKCYPIPRHDTVYWYQQGPGQDPQFLISFYEKMQSDKGSIPDRFSAQQFSDYHSELNMSSLELGDSALYFCASSRNGGTSGTYNEQFFGPGTRLTVL.

The V call is TRBV4-1, the J call TRBJ1-1, with a weak D call TRBD1 (5 bases). CDR1 is MGHRA, CDR2 YSYEKL, per germline. V lost 6 bases, J lost 1 base, and 12 bases lay in between. The CDR3 extends over 14 amino acids. The CDR3 sequence: CASRQPTGNTEAFF. Here the CDR3 DNA reads TGCGCCAGCAGGCAGCCAACAGGGAACACTGAAGCTTTCTTT.

The chain links TRBV10-3 to TRBJ2-2, with 8 bases identical to TRBD1. The CDR3 spans 12 residues. Germline V lookup: CDR1 ENHRY, CDR2 SYGVKD. Trimming at V came to 10 bases and at J to 7 bases, leaving 5 bases not matched to a gene. This CDR3 reads CATTGESGELFF. The CDR3 DNA reads TGTGCCACGACAGGGGAGAGCGGGGAGCTGTTTTTT.

V is TRBV7-9 and J is TRBJ1-6; 8 bases agree with TRBD1. V lost 4 bases, J lost 10 bases, and 9 bases stayed unmatched. CDR3 size: 15 residues. Germline CDR1 SEHNR, CDR2 FQNEAQ (reference sequence). CDR3 in amino acids: CASSSLGQGGSPLHF. The CDR3 DNA reads as TGTGCCAGCAGCTCACTCGGACAGGGAGGCTCACCCCTCCACTTT.

In the case of this clonotype: This may arise from a read error, as a much more abundant clone is one base away. The chain links TRBV6-5 to TRBJ2-7; 7 positions agree with TRBD2. Germline V lookup: CDR1 MNHEY, CDR2 SVGAGI. The CDR3 totals 13 residues. In nucleotides, the CDR3 is TGTGCCGGCAGTTACGGGACTACTGGCGAGCAGTACTTC. It specifies CAGSYGTTGEQYF.

This clonotype was picked up many times. Lacking the conserved final phenylalanine or tryptophan, this CDR3 likely reflects a read error. The chain joins TRBV19 to TRBJ2-1; D is perhaps TRBD1 (7 bases). Germline CDR1 and CDR2: LNHDA and SQIVND (reference sequence). V lost 5 bases to trimming and J lost 7 bases, with 12 bases between them. The CDR3 is 13 residues long. The CDR3 DNA follows: TGTGCCAGTAGTGGGGCAGGGGGGAATGAGCAGTTCTGC. Its translation is CASSGAGGNEQFC.

The table lists this clonotype with many counts. The genes are TRBV4-1 and TRBJ2-3; D uncertain. Germline CDR1 reads MGHRA; CDR2 reads YSYEKL. The V end was cut by 3 bases, the J end by 0 bases, with 13 bases between. CDR3 length equals 16 residues. Written as DNA, the CDR3 is TGCGCCAGCAGCCATCCTCGCGAAACTAGCACAGATACGCAGTATTTT. Translated, it gives CASSHPRETSTDTQYF.

The CDR3 here is CASSLLASGRGGGYTF. DNA of the CDR3: TGTGCCAGCAGCTTATTGGCGTCGGGGCGCGGGGGAGGCTACACCTTC. This sequence joins TRBV7-2 and TRBJ1-2, with D maybe TRBD1 (5 bases). This CDR3 comprises 16 residues. Trimming removed 2 bases from V and 8 bases from J, with 21 bases in between. The germline V gene has CDR1 SGHTA and CDR2 FQGNSA.

This clonotype was counted many times. V is TRBV29-1 and J is TRBJ2-3, with 8 bases fitting TRBD2. Germline CDR1 and CDR2: SQVTM and ANQGSEA. V gave up 2 bases and J gave up 1 base; unmatched junction bases: 5. The CDR3 sequence is 15 residues long. CDR3 protein: CSVEKRGGGTDTQYF. The CDR3 DNA follows: TGCAGCGTTGAAAAACGGGGGGGTGGCACAGATACGCAGTATTTT.

On this clonotype itself: The junction and the germline gene differ at one end; a read error may be behind it. The CDR3 protein is CASSLVSTDTRYF. Written as DNA, the CDR3 is TGCGCCAGCAGCTTGGTAAGCACAGATACGCGGTATTTT. J is TRBJ2-3 and V is TRBV5-1, with D hard to call. This CDR3 is built from 13 residues. In germline, CDR1 is SGHRS, CDR2 YFSETQ.

This clonotype was counted many times. This chain links TRBV24-1 with TRBJ1-5; D call uncertain. Germline CDR1 and CDR2: KGHDR and SFDVKD. The CDR3 is 12 amino acids. Trimming left V 3 bases short and J 9 bases short, with 8 bases between. The DNA for the CDR3 is TGTGCCACCAGTGATCTCCGGGGGCCCCAGCATTTT. It encodes CATSDLRGPQHF.

The CDR3 loop reads CASSSNRGGTYGYTF. CDR3 in DNA: TGTGCCAGCAGTTCCAACAGGGGCGGAACCTATGGCTACACCTTC. The chain links TRBV28 to TRBJ1-2; the match to TRBD1 covers 7 bases. The CDR3 is made up of 15 amino acids. V shed 4 bases and J 4 bases; nucleotides not matched to a gene: 9. Germline CDR1 is MDHEN and CDR2 is SYDVKM.

The gene calls are TRBV24-1 and TRBJ1-2; unclear D gene. This CDR3 contains 16 residues. Germline V gives CDR1 KGHDR, CDR2 SFDVKD. The V end lost 3 bases, the J end lost 4 bases, and 17 bases lay between the germline ends. Written as DNA, the CDR3 is TGTGCCACCAGTGATGCCCGGACCGGTGAGGTCTATGGCTACACCTTC. Translating gives CATSDARTGEVYGYTF.

The V gene is TRBV13, the J gene TRBJ1-6; 7 bases are shared with TRBD1. Trimming took 3 bases from V and 3 from J; bases not matched to a gene: 11. The CDR3 spans 18 residues. The germline V gene has CDR1 PRHDT and CDR2 FYEKMQ (reference sequence). The CDR3 spells CASSFTGAVLSYNSPLHF. For the CDR3, the DNA is TGTGCCAGCAGCTTCACAGGGGCCGTCCTAAGCTATAATTCACCCCTCCACTTT.

Concerning this clonotype: A much larger clone lies one base from this, so it may be a read error. This rearrangement joins TRBV5-6 to TRBJ1-6; D is perhaps TRBD1 (5 bases). This CDR3 contains 15 residues. CDR1 SGHDT and CDR2 YYEEEE come from the germline V gene. DNA for the CDR3: TGTGCCTGCAGCCCCGCCCCAGGGTCTAATTCACCCCTCCACTTT. Its translation: CACSPAPGSNSPLHF.